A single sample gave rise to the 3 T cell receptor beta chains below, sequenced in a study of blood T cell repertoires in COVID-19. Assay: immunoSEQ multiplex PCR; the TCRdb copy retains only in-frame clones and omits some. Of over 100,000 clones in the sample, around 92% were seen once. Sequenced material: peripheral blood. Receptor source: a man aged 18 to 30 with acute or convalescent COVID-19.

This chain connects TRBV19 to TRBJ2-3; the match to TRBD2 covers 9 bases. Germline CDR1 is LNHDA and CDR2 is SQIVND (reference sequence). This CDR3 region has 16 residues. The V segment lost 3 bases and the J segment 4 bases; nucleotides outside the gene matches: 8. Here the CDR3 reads CASSIVGGGGPDTQYF. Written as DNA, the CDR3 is TGTGCCAGTAGTATTGTGGGCGGGGGGGGCCCAGATACGCAGTATTTT.

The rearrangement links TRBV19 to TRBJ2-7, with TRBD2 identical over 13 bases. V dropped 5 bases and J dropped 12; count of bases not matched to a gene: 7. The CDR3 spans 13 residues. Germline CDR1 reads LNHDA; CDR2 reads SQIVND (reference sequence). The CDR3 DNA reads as TGTGCCAGTAGTCCGGGACTAGCGGGAAGGTGGTACTTC. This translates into CASSPGLAGRWYF.

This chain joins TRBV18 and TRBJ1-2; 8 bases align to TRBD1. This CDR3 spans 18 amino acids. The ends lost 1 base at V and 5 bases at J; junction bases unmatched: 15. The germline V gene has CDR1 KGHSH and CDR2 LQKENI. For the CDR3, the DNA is TGTGCCAGCTCACCACTACTACTCCGAACAGGGGGTGGTTATGGCTACACCTTC. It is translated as CASSPLLLRTGGGYGYTF.